In its sample, the clone carrying this T cell receptor beta chain was seen a few times. A read error may explain this, as a much larger clone is one base away. Other DNA sequences in this sample translate to the same CDR3. The sample is drawn from a study of graft-versus-host responses after intestinal transplantation. The V gene lost 6 bases and the J gene lost 0 bases, with 6 bases spanning the gap. Germline-derived CDR1 and CDR2 are LNHDA and SQIVND (reference sequence). The CDR3 is made up of 13 amino acids. Graft specimens yielded both intraepithelial and lamina propria lymphocytes. Here immunoSEQ multiplex PCR was the method, and the copy in TCRdb shows in-frame clones only, minus some. This sample has roughly 27,000 clones, with over 60% found just once.

The source of this sequence is a human patient who received an intestinal transplant, so some T cells may come from the graft donor. This chain connects TRBV19 to TRBJ1-5; D call uncertain. Here the sequenced sample was ileum tissue, taken 98 days after intestinal transplantation. CDR3 protein: CASRVDSNQPQHF. The CDR3 DNA follows: TGTGCCAGTAGGGTCGATAGCAATCAGCCCCAGCATTTT.